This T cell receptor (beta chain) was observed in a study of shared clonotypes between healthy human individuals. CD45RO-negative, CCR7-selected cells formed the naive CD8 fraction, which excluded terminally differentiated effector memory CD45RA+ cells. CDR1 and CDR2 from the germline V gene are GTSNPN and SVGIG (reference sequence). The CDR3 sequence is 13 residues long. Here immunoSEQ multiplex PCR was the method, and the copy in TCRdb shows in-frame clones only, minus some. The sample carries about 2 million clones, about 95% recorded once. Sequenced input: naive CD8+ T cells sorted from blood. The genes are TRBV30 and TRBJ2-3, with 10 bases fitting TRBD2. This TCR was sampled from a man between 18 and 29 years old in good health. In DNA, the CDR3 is TGTGCTTATCTAGCGGGGGAGACAGATACGCAGTATTTT. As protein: CAYLAGETDTQYF.